One sample yielded the 12 T cell receptor beta chains listed below, sequenced in a study of blood T cell repertoires in COVID-19. Assay: immunoSEQ multiplex PCR; the TCRdb copy retains only in-frame clones and omits some. The sample holds 85,000 to 95,000 clones, around 88% seen once. The specimen sequenced was peripheral blood. All receptors derive from a human donor in a cohort sampled during active COVID-19.

V and J are TRBV6-5 and TRBJ2-7; D is possibly TRBD2 (5 bases). The CDR3 sequence is 15 residues long. Germline CDR1 is MNHEY and CDR2 is SVGAGI. The V and J ends lost 2 bases and 3 bases respectively, with 14 bases between them. CDR3 coding DNA: TGTGCCAGCAGTTACAGGGAGTTAGGCCACTACGAGCAGTACTTC. Protein product: CASSYRELGHYEQYF.

The rearrangement links TRBV6-5 to TRBJ2-2, with D possibly being TRBD1 (5 bases). The CDR3 runs 14 residues. V lost 7 bases and J lost 4, with 13 bases in between. Germline V gene sequence: CDR1 MNHEY, CDR2 SVGAGI. The CDR3 reads CASIPSQGTGELFF. Written as DNA, the CDR3 is TGTGCCAGCATCCCCAGCCAGGGCACCGGGGAGCTGTTTTTT.

This clone appeared many times. This rearrangement joins TRBV30 to TRBJ1-1, with 10 bases that match TRBD1. The germline V gene encodes CDR1 GTSNPN and CDR2 SVGIG (reference sequence). The CDR3 runs 13 residues. V was pared by 6 bases and J by 6 bases, with 7 bases of the junction left unmatched. The chain's CDR3 is CACETGGFSEAFF. Here the CDR3 DNA reads TGTGCCTGCGAGACAGGGGGCTTTTCTGAAGCTTTCTTT.

The table lists this clone with a few counts. V usage is TRBV5-6 and J usage is TRBJ2-7; TRBD1 matches 9 bases. The CDR3 runs 15 residues. Germline V gene lookup returns CDR1 SGHDT and CDR2 YYEEEE. V lost 4 bases to trimming and J lost 3 bases; unmatched junction nucleotides: 8. The CDR3 sequence: CASSPTGTGFYEQYF. The DNA of the CDR3 is TGTGCCAGCAGCCCAACCGGGACAGGGTTCTACGAGCAGTACTTC. The full variable domain, with the rest looked up from reference TRBV5-6 and TRBJ2-7, is DAGVTQSPTHLIKTRGQQVTLRCSPKSGHDTVSWYQQALGQGPQFIFQYYEEEERQRGNFPDRFSGHQFPNYSSELNVNALLLGDSALYLCASSPTGTGFYEQYFGPGTRLTVT.

This CDR3 reads CASSLGTRREQYF. CDR3 nucleotides: TGTGCCAGCAGCTTAGGGACTAGGCGGGAGCAGTACTTC. The V call is TRBV7-2, the J call TRBJ2-7, with 7 bases matching TRBD2. After removal of 1 base from V and 7 bases from J, the junction contained 4 bases not matched to a gene. Germline-derived CDR1 and CDR2 are SGHTA and FQGNSA. This CDR3 has 13 amino acids.

V and J are TRBV7-8 and TRBJ2-7; maybe TRBD2 (5 bases). The CDR3 extends over 17 amino acids. The V gene's germline CDR1 is SGHVS and CDR2 FQNEAQ. Trimming shortened V by 1 base and J by 5 bases, and 21 bases separated the two germline ends. CDR3 DNA: TGTGCCAGCAGCTTAGTAGTTACGGCCTCGGGGATGAACGAGCAGTACTTC. Amino acid sequence: CASSLVVTASGMNEQYF.

The V call is TRBV5-8, the J call TRBJ2-3; a possible D gene is TRBD2 (6 bases). Trimming cost V 2 bases and J 1 base, with 8 bases left between them. From germline, CDR1 is SGHTS and CDR2 YDEGEE. This CDR3 comprises 14 residues. CDR3 DNA sequence: TGTGCCAGCAGCTTTACGGGAGGCACAGATACGCAGTATTTT. Amino acids: CASSFTGGTDTQYF.

CDR3 bases: TGCGCCAGCAGCAACCGGGACACCAACACTGAAGCTTTCTTT. As protein: CASSNRDTNTEAFF. This chain joins TRBV4-3 and TRBJ1-1, with a possible D match to TRBD1 (6 bases). The V and J ends lost 5 bases and 2 bases respectively, with 12 bases between them. This CDR3 comprises 14 residues. Per the germline V gene, CDR1 is LGHNA and CDR2 is YSLEER.

This chain uses TRBV6-4 with TRBJ2-4; D is unresolved. With 2 bases removed from V and 1 base from J, the gap between germline ends came to 9 bases. Germline CDR1 MRHNA, CDR2 SNTAGT. The CDR3 extends over 15 amino acids. For the CDR3, the DNA is TGTGCCAGCAGTGACATACCGCGGGCCAAAAACATTCAGTACTTC. Amino acid sequence: CASSDIPRAKNIQYF.

In its sample, this clone was seen a few times. J is TRBJ2-1 and V is TRBV7-2; D not resolved. Trimming removed 3 bases at V and 3 bases at J, with 9 bases between. The germline gives CDR1 SGHTA, CDR2 FQGNSA. The CDR3 has 14 amino acids. The CDR3 loop reads CASSLAGRYNEQFF. DNA of the CDR3: TGTGCCAGCAGCTTGGCAGGTCGCTACAATGAGCAGTTCTTC.

The chain couples TRBV25-1 to TRBJ2-5; 8 bases are shared with TRBD2. From germline, CDR1 is MGHDK and CDR2 SYGVNS. The CDR3 sequence is 14 residues long. Trimming cost V 4 bases and J 5 bases; bases outside gene matches: 6. The DNA of the CDR3 is TGTGCCAGCAGTGTTGGACTAGCCGTTGAGACCCAGTACTTC. Its translation is CASSVGLAVETQYF. The variable domain in full, completed from reference TRBV25-1 and TRBJ2-5, reads EADIYQTPRYLVIGTGKKITLECSQTMGHDKMYWYQQDPGMELHLIHYSYGVNSTEKGDLSSESTVSRIRTEHFPLTLESARPSHTSQYLCASSVGLAVETQYFGPGTRLLVL.

CDR3 sequence: CASKEGNRVTDTQYF. As DNA, the CDR3 is TGTGCCAGCAAAGAGGGGAACAGGGTTACAGATACGCAGTATTTT. The chain links TRBV2 to TRBJ2-3, with D perhaps TRBD1 (6 bases). Germline CDR1 and CDR2: SNHLY and FYNNEI. This CDR3 spans 15 amino acids. V was cut by 7 bases and J by 3 bases, with 17 bases left in between.